These T cell receptor beta chains were read from a single sample in a study of shared clonotypes between healthy human individuals. Measured with immunoSEQ multiplex PCR; TCRdb has only the in-frame clones, and not every one. The sample lists 2 million or so clones; roughly 94% were seen once. The specimen was naive CD4+ T cells sorted from blood. Receptor source: a man between 18 and 29 years old in good health. Each CDR3 is given with its conserved first and last residue. D genes are given only for firm matches. Some rows have no size entry. The others give once, few or many, or a class for an expanded clone.

DNA: TGTGCCAGCAGCTTAGGCTCAGGCTACACAGATACGCAGTATTTT
CDR3: CASSLGSGYTDTQYF
size: -
J: TRBJ2-3
V: TRBV7-2
D: -

DNA: TGTGCCGTGCATAGCGGGGGACCAGATACGCAGTATTTT
CDR3: CAVHSGGPDTQYF
size: -
J: TRBJ2-3
V: TRBV10-3
D: TRBD2

DNA: TGTGCCAGTGGACTAGCGGGAGCCCCCGAGCAGTACTTC
CDR3: CASGLAGAPEQYF
size: -
J: TRBJ2-7
V: TRBV25-1
D: TRBD2

DNA: TGTGCCTGGAGTGCCGGGACAGGGGGCTACCACGAGCAGTACTTC
CDR3: CAWSAGTGGYHEQYF
size: -
J: TRBJ2-7
V: TRBV30
D: TRBD1

DNA: TGTGCCAGCAGCGTAAGCCCGACGGGAGAGCAGTACTTC
CDR3: CASSVSPTGEQYF
size: -
J: TRBJ2-7
V: TRBV9
D: -

DNA: TGTGCCAGTAGTACTACTAGTGTATCCTACAATGAGCAGTTCTTC
CDR3: CASSTTSVSYNEQFF
size: -
J: TRBJ2-1
V: TRBV19
D: -

DNA: TGTGCCAGCAGTGCAAGGGGGACAGGCCGGAACACTGAAGCTTTCTTT
CDR3: CASSARGTGRNTEAFF
size: -
J: TRBJ1-1
V: TRBV6-4
D: TRBD1

DNA: TGTGCCAGCAGCCCCCCACGTGGCAGGGGGTCGGACACTGAAGCTTTCTTT
CDR3: CASSPPRGRGSDTEAFF
size: -
J: TRBJ1-1
V: TRBV28
D: TRBD1

DNA: TGCGCCAGCAGCTTAGGCCAGCAAGAGACCCAGTACTTC
CDR3: CASSLGQQETQYF
size: -
J: TRBJ2-5
V: TRBV5-1
D: -

DNA: TGCGCCAGCAGCCAAGATCCCCTAGCGGGAGGGCCTGAAGTGTCTGCCAAAAACATTCAGTACTTC
CDR3: CASSQDPLAGGPEVSAKNIQYF
size: -
J: TRBJ2-4
V: TRBV4-3
D: TRBD2

DNA: TGCGCCAGCAGCCATCTAAGACCGGGACAGGGGATCACTGAAGCTTTCTTT
CDR3: CASSHLRPGQGITEAFF
size: -
J: TRBJ1-1
V: TRBV4-3
D: TRBD1

DNA: TGTGCCAGCAGCTATACAGGCTTCTATGGCTACACCTTC
CDR3: CASSYTGFYGYTF
size: -
J: TRBJ1-2
V: TRBV7-9
D: -

DNA: TGTGCCAGCAGTGAGTTTGGACTAGGTCAAGAGACCCAGTACTTC
CDR3: CASSEFGLGQETQYF
size: -
J: TRBJ2-5
V: TRBV2
D: TRBD2

DNA: TGCGCCAGCAGCTTGTACGGGGAGGACTACGAGCAGTACTTC
CDR3: CASSLYGEDYEQYF
size: many
J: TRBJ2-7
V: TRBV5-1
D: -

DNA: TGTGCCAGCAGTCCAACTAGCGGGGGGGCCTTAGAGACCCAGTACTTC
CDR3: CASSPTSGGALETQYF
size: -
J: TRBJ2-5
V: TRBV6-4
D: TRBD2

DNA: TGTGCCAGCAGTGGGGGGACAGGGCACTACGAGCAGTACTTC
CDR3: CASSGGTGHYEQYF
size: -
J: TRBJ2-7
V: TRBV6-1
D: TRBD1

DNA: TGTGCCAGCAAAAGGACCTACTACGAGCAGTACTTC
CDR3: CASKRTYYEQYF
size: -
J: TRBJ2-7
V: TRBV2
D: -

DNA: TGTGCCATCAGTGAGTCAGGGAAAGGCAGGGAGACCCAGTACTTC
CDR3: CAISESGKGRETQYF
size: -
J: TRBJ2-5
V: TRBV10-3
D: -

DNA: TGTGCCTGGAGCGCGGGACAGGGGTGGACTGAAGCTTTCTTT
CDR3: CAWSAGQGWTEAFF
size: -
J: TRBJ1-1
V: TRBV30
D: TRBD1

DNA: TGTGCCACCAGCCGAGGACAGGGGGCGAATCGTGACGAGCAGTACTTC
CDR3: CATSRGQGANRDEQYF
size: -
J: TRBJ2-7
V: TRBV15
D: TRBD1

DNA: TGTGCCAGCTCACCACCTTCCGATAGCGGGATATACGAGCAGTACTTC
CDR3: CASSPPSDSGIYEQYF
size: -
J: TRBJ2-7
V: TRBV18
D: TRBD2

DNA: TGCGCCAGCAGCCAGGGCGTGGGGCAGGGGGTTTTCTATGGCTACACCTTC
CDR3: CASSQGVGQGVFYGYTF
size: -
J: TRBJ1-2
V: TRBV4-1
D: TRBD1

DNA: TGTGCCAGCAGCGGGTCCGGGGGGCGCAGCACAGATACGCAGTATTTT
CDR3: CASSGSGGRSTDTQYF
size: -
J: TRBJ2-3
V: TRBV7-2
D: -

DNA: TGTGCCATCAACGCTGGGGGCACTGAAGCTTTCTTT
CDR3: CAINAGGTEAFF
size: -
J: TRBJ1-1
V: TRBV10-3
D: -

DNA: TGTGCCAGCAGCCCCCGGGTTGTGCAGGGGCAGTTCTTC
CDR3: CASSPRVVQGQFF
size: once
J: TRBJ2-1
V: TRBV11-2
D: -

DNA: TGTGCCAGCAGCTTAGGTGTTCAGTCTGGGGCCAACGTCCTGACTTTC
CDR3: CASSLGVQSGANVLTF
size: -
J: TRBJ2-6
V: TRBV11-2
D: -

DNA: TGTGCCAGCAGTCTGGACAGGGTCTACAATGAGCAGTTCTTC
CDR3: CASSLDRVYNEQFF
size: -
J: TRBJ2-1
V: TRBV27
D: TRBD1

DNA: TGTGCCAGCAGTTACTCGACCGGCTACGAGCAGTACTTC
CDR3: CASSYSTGYEQYF
size: -
J: TRBJ2-7
V: TRBV6-5
D: -

DNA: TGTGCCAGCAGACCCTATCTCTACAATGAGCAGTTCTTC
CDR3: CASRPYLYNEQFF
size: -
J: TRBJ2-1
V: TRBV5-4
D: -

DNA: TGCGCCAGCAGCGAACCTACGAGGCCTTTGTTAGGGGCCTCCTACAATGAGCAGTTCTTC
CDR3: CASSEPTRPLLGASYNEQFF
size: -
J: TRBJ2-1
V: TRBV5-1
D: -

DNA: TGTGCCAGCAGCCCACTTGGGCGGCCCTACGAGCAGTACTTC
CDR3: CASSPLGRPYEQYF
size: -
J: TRBJ2-7
V: TRBV11-2
D: -

DNA: TGTGCCAGCAGTTTTCGGGATTCACCCCTCCACTTT
CDR3: CASSFRDSPLHF
size: -
J: TRBJ1-6
V: TRBV27
D: -

DNA: TGTGCCAGTAACTACCGAGTTAGCGGGAGGATAGATCCCGGGGAGCTGTTTTTT
CDR3: CASNYRVSGRIDPGELFF
size: -
J: TRBJ2-2
V: TRBV19
D: TRBD2

DNA: TGTGCAAGCCGGAGCTCTGGAAACACCATATATTTT
CDR3: CASRSSGNTIYF
size: -
J: TRBJ1-3
V: TRBV7-2
D: -

DNA: TGTGCCAGCAGCGTGGACCAAGAGACCCAGTACTTC
CDR3: CASSVDQETQYF
size: -
J: TRBJ2-5
V: TRBV9
D: -

DNA: TGCAGCGCTGGTGGAGAGACCCAGTACTTC
CDR3: CSAGGETQYF
size: -
J: TRBJ2-5
V: TRBV29-1
D: -

DNA: TGTGCCATCAGTGATAAGGGGCCCTATAATTCACCCCTCCACTTT
CDR3: CAISDKGPYNSPLHF
size: -
J: TRBJ1-6
V: TRBV10-3
D: -

DNA: TGTGCCTGGAGTAAGCATACCGGCAATCAGCCCCAGCATTTT
CDR3: CAWSKHTGNQPQHF
size: -
J: TRBJ1-5
V: TRBV30
D: -

DNA: TGCGCCAGCAGCTTAAATAGCGGGGGGGCCGGAGATACGCAGTATTTT
CDR3: CASSLNSGGAGDTQYF
size: -
J: TRBJ2-3
V: TRBV5-1
D: TRBD2

DNA: TGTGCCAGCAGCTTGGACTTAAGGGAGACCCAGTACTTC
CDR3: CASSLDLRETQYF
size: -
J: TRBJ2-5
V: TRBV5-6
D: -

DNA: TGCAGCGTCGGGGTGGTTAGCGTTAAAGGCACAGATACGCAGTATTTT
CDR3: CSVGVVSVKGTDTQYF
size: -
J: TRBJ2-3
V: TRBV29-1
D: -